This TCR beta chain was obtained from a study of shared clonotypes between healthy human individuals. Concerning this clone itself: Other DNA sequences in this specimen translate into the identical CDR3.

Terminally differentiated effector memory CD45RA+ cells were excluded from the naive CD8 cells, which were CD45RO-negative and positively selected for CCR7. The data were produced by immunoSEQ multiplex PCR, yet TCRdb's version contains in-frame clones alone and is incomplete. The top ten hold about 1.7% of the sample, which has about 2.1 million clones, 93% seen once. The CDR3 totals 14 residues. Germline V gives CDR1 SGHRS, CDR2 YFSETQ. The V end lost 2 bases, the J end lost 2 bases, and 9 bases lay between the germline ends. The sequence derives from a man aged 18 to 30 in good health. Some clones in this sample may be carry-over from other donors' samples. Sequencing input: naive CD8+ T cells from PBMCs. The rearrangement links TRBV5-1 to TRBJ2-3; D ambiguous. The CDR3 DNA reads as TGCGCCAGCAGCTTAGGACGGTCCACAGATACGCAGTATTTT. Amino acids: CASSLGRSTDTQYF. Drawing the rest from reference TRBV5-1 and TRBJ2-3, the complete variable domain is KAGVTQTPRYLIKTRGQQVTLSCSPISGHRSVSWYQQTPGQGLQFLFEYFSETQRNKGNFPGRFSGRQFSNSRSEMNVSTLELGDSALYLCASSLGRSTDTQYFGPGTRLTVL.